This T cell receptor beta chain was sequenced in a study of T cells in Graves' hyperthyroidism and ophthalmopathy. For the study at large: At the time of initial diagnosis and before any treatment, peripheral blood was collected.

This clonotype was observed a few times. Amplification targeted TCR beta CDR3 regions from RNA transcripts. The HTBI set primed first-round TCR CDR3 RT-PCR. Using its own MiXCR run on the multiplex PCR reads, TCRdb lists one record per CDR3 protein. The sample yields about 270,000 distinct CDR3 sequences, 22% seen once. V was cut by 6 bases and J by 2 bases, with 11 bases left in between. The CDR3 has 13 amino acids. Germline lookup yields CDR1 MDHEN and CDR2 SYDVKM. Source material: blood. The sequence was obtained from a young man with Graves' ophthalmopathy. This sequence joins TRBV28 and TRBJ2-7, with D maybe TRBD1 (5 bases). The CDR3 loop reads CASRSGSAYEQYF. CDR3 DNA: TGTGCCAGCAGATCAGGGTCCGCCTACGAGCAGTACTTC. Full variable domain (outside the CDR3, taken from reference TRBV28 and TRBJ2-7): DVKVTQSSRYLVKRTGEKVFLECVQDMDHENMFWYRQDPGLGLRLIYFSYDVKMKEKGDIPEGYSVSREKKERFSLILESASTNQTSMYLCASRSGSAYEQYFGPGTRLTVT.